This T cell receptor beta chain was sequenced during a study of OX40 agonist ivuxolimab in advanced cancers. The overall study: While on treatment, patients had intravenous ivuxolimab at 0.01 to 10 mg/kg every 2 weeks. Under the entry rules, prior anti-PD-1, anti-PD-L1 or anti-CTLA-4 therapy was allowed, and about 40% had some.

Worth noting for this clone: Its antigen is not known.

Study findings and constraints: Both CD4+ and CD8+ T cell populations in blood had undergone clonal expansion by week 6 at 0.1 to 3.0 mg/kg.

V was pared by 8 bases and J by 0 bases, with 11 bases between. CDR1 SNHLY and CDR2 FYNNEI come from the germline V gene. This CDR3 is 13 amino acids long. Clones were read by immunoSEQ multiplex PCR, and TCRdb kept only the in-frame ones, dropping some. Among roughly 66,000 clones, roughly 80% were seen once, and the ten largest hold approximately 2.3%. The chain has TRBV2 and TRBJ2-7; D not resolved. The origin of this receptor is an adult with an advanced solid tumor such as melanoma, head and neck, liver or kidney cancer. The sample consisted of CD4+ or CD8+ T cells sorted from blood, taken in a trial of the OX40 agonist ivuxolimab. The CDR3 spells CASSELTSYEQYF. CDR3 DNA: TGTGCCAGCTCGGAACTCACCTCCTACGAGCAGTACTTC.